The rows below give T cell receptor beta chains drawn from one sample of a study of blood T cell repertoires in COVID-19. Data came from immunoSEQ multiplex PCR; TCRdb stores just in-frame clones and leaves some out. The repertoire consists of 200,000 to 250,000 clones, with roughly 82% occurring once and the leading ten covering roughly 2%. Sequenced material: PBMCs or T cells enriched from blood (not recorded which). The receptors were gathered from a woman aged 45-65 years who had recovered from COVID-19. CDR3s include the opening cysteine and the closing phenylalanine or tryptophan. The D gene is left open where the match is weak. The size entry is marked missing in some rows and otherwise reads once, few, many or a size class.

length,J,D,V,size,CDR3,DNA
11,TRBJ2-1,.,TRBV3-1/TRBV3-2,.,CASRGANEQFF,TGTGCCAGCAGAGGGGCAAATGAGCAGTTCTTC
17,TRBJ2-1,TRBD2,TRBV5-1,.,CASSFQFGRSSYNEQFF,TGCGCCAGCAGCTTTCAGTTCGGGAGGAGCTCCTACAATGAGCAGTTCTTC
15,TRBJ2-1,TRBD2,TRBV11-3,.,CASSATSGGANEQFF,TGTGCCAGCAGCGCGACTAGCGGGGGGGCCAATGAGCAGTTCTTC
14,TRBJ2-5,TRBD1,TRBV28,.,CASSPMTGGLTQYF,TGTGCCAGCAGTCCCATGACAGGGGGGTTGACCCAGTACTTC
15,TRBJ2-5,TRBD1,TRBV18,.,CASSPVDRAQETQYF,TGTGCCAGCTCACCAGTAGACAGGGCTCAAGAGACCCAGTACTTC
15,TRBJ1-1,.,TRBV3-1/TRBV3-2,.,CASSPRPRAATEAFF,TGTGCCAGCAGCCCGCGACCCAGGGCGGCCACTGAAGCTTTCTTT
17,TRBJ1-4,.,TRBV4-1,.,CASSQGTRTASNEKLFF,TGCGCCAGCAGCCAAGGTACCCGGACAGCCTCAAATGAAAAACTGTTTTTT
16,TRBJ2-1,.,TRBV18,.,CATPKSPLNSGNEQFF,TGTGCCACCCCAAAGTCCCCTCTAAACTCAGGGAATGAGCAGTTCTTC
13,TRBJ2-7,.,TRBV27,.,CASSLTLGGEQYF,TGTGCCAGCAGTTTAACCCTAGGAGGCGAGCAGTACTTC
17,TRBJ2-1,TRBD2,TRBV6-2/TRBV6-3,once,CASRPKTSGTPYNEQFF,TGTGCCAGCAGACCTAAGACTAGCGGGACCCCCTACAATGAGCAGTTCTTC
14,TRBJ2-2,.,TRBV4-3,few,CASSQDRDTGELFF,TGCGCCAGCAGCCAAGATCGTGACACCGGGGAGCTGTTTTTT
16,TRBJ1-1,.,TRBV7-2,.,CASSLRGAATTTEAFF,TGTGCCAGCAGCCTACGGGGGGCAGCGACGACCACTGAAGCTTTCTTT
11,TRBJ2-7,.,TRBV7-9,.,CASSPQYEQYF,TGTGCCAGCAGCCCCCAGTACGAGCAGTACTTC
15,TRBJ1-1,.,TRBV19,.,CASSIGGGPGTEAFF,TGTGCCAGTAGTATAGGAGGAGGACCTGGGACTGAAGCTTTCTTT
14,TRBJ1-2,.,TRBV11-3,.,CASSSTAPNYGYTF,TGTGCCAGCAGCTCGACAGCACCCAACTATGGCTACACCTTC
14,TRBJ1-4,.,TRBV19,.,CASTPRTANEKLFF,TGTGCCAGTACGCCGCGGACAGCTAATGAAAAACTGTTTTTT
15,TRBJ2-1,TRBD2,TRBV6-5,.,CASRFSGKSYNEQFF,TGTGCCAGCAGGTTTAGCGGGAAATCCTACAATGAGCAGTTCTTC
12,TRBJ1-6,.,TRBV12-3/TRBV12-4,.,CASSVNYSPLHF,TGTGCCAGCAGTGTAAATTATTCACCCCTCCACTTT
16,TRBJ1-6,.,TRBV19,.,CASSMDSRLYNSPLHF,TGTGCCAGTAGTATGGACAGCCGGCTCTATAATTCACCCCTCCACTTT